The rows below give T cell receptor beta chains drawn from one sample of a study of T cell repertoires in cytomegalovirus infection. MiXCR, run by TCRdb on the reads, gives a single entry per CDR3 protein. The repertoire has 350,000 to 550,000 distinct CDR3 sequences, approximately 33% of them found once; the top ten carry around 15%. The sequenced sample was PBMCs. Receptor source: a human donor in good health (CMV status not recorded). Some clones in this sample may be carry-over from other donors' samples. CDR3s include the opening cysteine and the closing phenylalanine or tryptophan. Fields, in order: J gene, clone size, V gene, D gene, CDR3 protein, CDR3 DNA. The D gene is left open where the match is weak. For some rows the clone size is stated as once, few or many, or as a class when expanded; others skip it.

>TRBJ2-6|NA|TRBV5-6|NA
CASIGGYSGANVLTF
TGTGCCAGCATCGGGGGCTACTCTGGGGCCAACGTCCTGACTTTC
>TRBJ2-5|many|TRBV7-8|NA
CASSSPGQTFQETQYF
TGTGCCAGCAGCTCACCCGGACAGACCTTCCAAGAGACCCAGTACTTC
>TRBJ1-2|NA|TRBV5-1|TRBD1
CASSLDPTGNDGYTF
TGCGCCAGCAGCTTGGATCCGACAGGGAACGATGGCTACACCTTC
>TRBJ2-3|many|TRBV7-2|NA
CASSPVTSTDTQYF
TGTGCCAGCAGCCCTGTGACAAGCACAGATACGCAGTATTTT
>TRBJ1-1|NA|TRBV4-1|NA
CASSLGLFGNTEAFF
TGCGCCAGCAGCCTCGGCCTATTCGGGAACACTGAAGCTTTCTTT
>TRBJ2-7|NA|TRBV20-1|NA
CSAKVLRVSEQYF
TGCAGTGCTAAGGTTCTGAGGGTTAGCGAGCAGTACTTC
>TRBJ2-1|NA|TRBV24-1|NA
CATSEWGAYNEQFF
TGTGCCACCAGTGAGTGGGGGGCCTACAATGAGCAGTTCTTC
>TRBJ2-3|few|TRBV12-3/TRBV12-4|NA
CASGPIGGLTDTQYF
TGTGCCAGCGGTCCTATCGGAGGTTTAACAGATACGCAGTATTTT
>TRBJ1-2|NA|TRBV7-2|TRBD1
CASSNRQGGYTF
TGTGCCAGCAGCAACAGACAGGGCGGCTACACCTTC
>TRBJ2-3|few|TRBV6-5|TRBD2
CASSYSPLAGSTDTQYF
TGTGCCAGCAGTTACTCCCCGCTAGCGGGGAGCACAGATACGCAGTATTTT
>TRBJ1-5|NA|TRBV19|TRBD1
CASRQGGIQPQHF
TGTGCCAGCAGACAGGGGGGGATTCAGCCCCAGCATTTT
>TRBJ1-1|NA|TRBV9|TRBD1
CASSVSGTGVTEAFF
TGTGCCAGCAGCGTGTCCGGGACAGGGGTCACTGAAGCTTTCTTT
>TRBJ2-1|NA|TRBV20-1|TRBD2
CSATPSGGNEQFF
TGCAGTGCTACACCTAGCGGGGGGAATGAGCAGTTCTTC
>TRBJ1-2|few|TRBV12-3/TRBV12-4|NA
CASSLSQDYGYTF
TGTGCCAGCAGTTTAAGTCAGGACTATGGCTACACCTTC
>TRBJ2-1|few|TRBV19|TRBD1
CASLPGTAEYNEQFF
TGTGCCTCTTTACCCGGGACAGCGGAGTACAATGAGCAGTTCTTC
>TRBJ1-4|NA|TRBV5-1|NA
CASSPGDLATNEKLFF
TGCGCCAGCAGCCCTGGGGACCTTGCAACTAATGAAAAACTGTTTTTT
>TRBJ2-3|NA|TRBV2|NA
CASSPARRVSTDTQYF
TGTGCCAGCAGCCCGGCCCGGCGGGTAAGCACAGATACGCAGTATTTT
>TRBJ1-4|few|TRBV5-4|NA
CASSLKGGGHNEKLFF
TGTGCCAGCAGCTTGAAGGGAGGGGGACACAATGAAAAACTGTTTTTT
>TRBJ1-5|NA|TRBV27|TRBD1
CASSPLKPPDRVGDKPQHF
TGTGCCAGCAGTCCCCTAAAACCCCCGGACAGGGTGGGGGACAAGCCCCAGCATTTT
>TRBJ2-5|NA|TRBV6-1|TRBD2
CASMSGGAGETQYF
TGTGCCAGCATGAGCGGGGGGGCCGGGGAGACCCAGTACTTC
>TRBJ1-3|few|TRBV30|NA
CAWKTDGKPMVSGNTIYF
TGTGCCTGGAAGACGGACGGGAAACCGATGGTCTCTGGAAACACCATATATTTT
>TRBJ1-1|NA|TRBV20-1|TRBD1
CSAPGQPMNTEAFF
TGCAGTGCTCCGGGACAGCCTATGAACACTGAAGCTTTCTTT